Shown below are 26 T cell receptor beta chains from a single sample sequenced in a study of blood T cell repertoires in COVID-19. This table comes from immunoSEQ multiplex PCR, and its TCRdb copy is limited to in-frame clones, with some not included. The data contain about 300,000 clones, over 75% of them singletons. The sequenced material came from PBMCs or T cells enriched from blood (not recorded which). These receptors originate from a young woman who had recovered from COVID-19.

The chain carries TRBV6-5 and TRBJ2-7, with TRBD1 matching over 9 bases. The CDR3 runs to 15 residues. Germline V gives CDR1 MNHEY, CDR2 SVGAGI. The V segment lost 7 bases and the J segment 1 base; nucleotides outside the gene matches: 8. This CDR3 reads CASILTGTGSYEQYF. DNA of the CDR3: TGTGCCAGCATCCTAACCGGGACAGGGTCCTACGAGCAGTACTTC.

The chain couples TRBV7-3 to TRBJ2-1, with D possibly TRBD2 on 5 matching bases. Germline V gene data show CDR1 as SGHTA and CDR2 as FQGTGA. The CDR3 totals 12 residues. Trimming left V 5 bases short and J 10 bases short, with 12 bases between. CDR3 bases: TGTGCCAGCAGCCTCTCCCGGGAAGAGCAGTTCTTC. It yields the protein CASSLSREEQFF.

The gene calls are TRBV5-1 and TRBJ1-6, with 9 bases aligning to TRBD1. The V gene end was trimmed by 0 bases and the J gene end by 7 bases; junction bases not matched to a gene: 11. This CDR3 region has 18 residues. Looked up from germline, CDR1 is SGHRS and CDR2 is YFSETQ. CDR3 region: CASSLADKLGTGNSPLHF. The CDR3 DNA reads as TGCGCCAGCAGCTTGGCCGATAAGCTCGGGACAGGGAATTCACCCCTCCACTTT.

The chain combines TRBV7-8 with TRBJ1-5; possibly TRBD1 for D (5 bases). Looked up from germline, CDR1 is SGHVS and CDR2 is FQNEAQ. This CDR3 has 13 residues. With 6 bases removed from V and 3 bases from J, the gap between germline ends came to 9 bases. CDR3 sequence: CASSQGTNQPQHF. CDR3 coding DNA: TGTGCCAGCAGTCAGGGAACCAATCAGCCCCAGCATTTT.

As concerns this clone: The identical CDR3 is also encoded by other nucleotide sequences in the sample. The chain links TRBV20-1 to TRBJ1-2, with TRBD1 identical over 7 bases. Germline CDR1 DFQATT, CDR2 SNEGSKA (reference sequence). This CDR3 is built from 11 residues. V lost 4 bases and J lost 5; bases outside the gene matches: 1. DNA of the CDR3: TGCAGTGCTAACAGGGGTTATGGCTACACCTTC. Encoded protein: CSANRGYGYTF.

The J gene is TRBJ2-1, the V gene TRBV5-6, with D hard to call. Trimming removed 0 bases at V and 1 base at J, with 5 bases between. The germline gives CDR1 SGHDT, CDR2 YYEEEE. There are 14 residues in the CDR3. In DNA, the CDR3 is TGTGCCAGCAGCTTGGGAGCGTCCTACAATGAGCAGTTCTTC. This sequence encodes CASSLGASYNEQFF.

The chain uses TRBV7-8 and TRBJ1-5; 8 bases match TRBD1. Germline V gene data show CDR1 as SGHVS and CDR2 as FQNEAQ. The CDR3 is 17 residues long. V trimming: 5 bases; J trimming: 4 bases; junction bases outside the gene matches: 13. Here the CDR3 reads CASSERPGTGLNQPQHF. CDR3 nucleotides: TGTGCCAGCAGCGAACGACCCGGGACAGGATTAAATCAGCCCCAGCATTTT.

The chain carries TRBV7-2 and TRBJ2-5, with D hard to call. Between the trimmed V and J ends, which lost 4 bases and 4 bases, there was a span of 13 bases. Germline values: CDR1 SGHTA, CDR2 FQGNSA. The CDR3 runs to 14 residues. CDR3 bases: TGTGCCAGCAGCTACGTGGGCGATGTAGAGACCCAGTACTTC. It specifies CASSYVGDVETQYF.

The V call is TRBV7-9, the J call TRBJ1-6, with TRBD1 as a possible D gene (6 bases). This CDR3 region has 15 residues. Trimming took 1 base from V and 9 from J, leaving 13 bases between them. Germline CDR1 and CDR2: SEHNR and FQNEAQ (reference sequence). The CDR3 nucleotides are TGTGCCAGCAGCTTAGGAACAGGGATTGGTTCACCCCTCCACTTT. This gives the protein CASSLGTGIGSPLHF.

CDR3 protein: CASSNDRVYEQYF. The CDR3, as DNA: TGTGCCAGCAGCAACGACAGAGTCTACGAGCAGTACTTC. V gene TRBV28 combines with J gene TRBJ2-7; D might be TRBD1 (5 bases). V lost 6 bases to trimming and J lost 3 bases, with 12 bases between them. The germline V gene encodes CDR1 MDHEN and CDR2 SYDVKM. The CDR3 covers 13 residues. Complete variable domain (other parts from reference TRBV28 and TRBJ2-7): DVKVTQSSRYLVKRTGEKVFLECVQDMDHENMFWYRQDPGLGLRLIYFSYDVKMKEKGDIPEGYSVSREKKERFSLILESASTNQTSMYLCASSNDRVYEQYFGPGTRLTVT.

J is TRBJ1-1 and V is TRBV12-5; 7 bases align to TRBD1. CDR1 is LGHNT, CDR2 FRNRAP, per germline. V lost 7 bases and J lost 5; bases outside the gene matches: 10. This CDR3 contains 14 residues. The CDR3 bases are TGTGCTAGTGCCGGACAGGCAGGGGGAACTGAAGCTTTCTTT. This codes for CASAGQAGGTEAFF. Full variable domain (rest looked up from reference TRBV12-5 and TRBJ1-1): DARVTQTPRHKVTEMGQEVTMRCQPILGHNTVFWYRQTMMQGLELLAYFRNRAPLDDSGMPKDRFSAEMPDATLATLKIQPSEPRDSAVYFCASAGQAGGTEAFFGQGTRLTVV.

This chain uses TRBV18 with TRBJ1-6; 8 bases are shared with TRBD1. V was pared by 5 bases and J by 8 bases, with 11 bases of the junction left unmatched. Germline CDR1 KGHSH, CDR2 LQKENI. This CDR3 is built from 16 residues. The CDR3 DNA is TGTGCCAGCTCAGCCCTGGAGGGACAGGTTTATTCACCCCTCCACTTT. Translating it yields CASSALEGQVYSPLHF.

There are a few counts of this clone. The V and J genes are TRBV28 and TRBJ2-5; a weak D match, TRBD1 (6 bases). Germline assignment: CDR1 MDHEN and CDR2 SYDVKM. The CDR3 consists of 15 residues. Trimming pared 5 bases from V and 2 bases from J, leaving 15 bases between. CDR3 DNA sequence: TGTGCCAGCAGTCCTCCGGGACAAATACAAGAGACCCAGTACTTC. Its translation: CASSPPGQIQETQYF.

CDR3 region: CASSLGLAANNEQFF. The CDR3 DNA sequence: TGTGCCAGCAGTCTTGGACTAGCCGCAAACAATGAGCAGTTCTTC. The chain recombines TRBV28 with TRBJ2-1; 8 nucleotides align to TRBD2. Germline CDR1 is MDHEN and CDR2 is SYDVKM. The V gene end was trimmed by 5 bases and the J gene end by 5 bases; junction bases not matched to a gene: 8. The CDR3 loop spans 15 amino acids.

As concerns this clone: Given a far larger clone just one base away, this is likely a sequencing read error. The sample holds other DNA sequences that translate to the same CDR3. This chain uses TRBV28 with TRBJ2-1, with D possibly called TRBD1 or TRBD2 (7 bases each). The CDR3 runs 14 residues. The germline CDR1 and CDR2 sequences are MDHEN and SYDVKM. CDR3 region: CARRGGALFNEQFF. CDR3 sequence (DNA): TGTGCCCGCAGGGGGGGGGCTCTGTTTAATGAGCAGTTCTTC.

This chain connects TRBV5-4 to TRBJ2-1; 7 bases are a match to TRBD1. Germline V CDR1 and CDR2: SGHNT, YYREEE (reference sequence). The CDR3 has 16 residues. V lost 1 base, J lost 4 bases, and 8 bases stayed unmatched. CDR3 loop: CASSLTVRGFYNEQFF. In DNA, the CDR3 is TGTGCCAGCAGCTTGACCGTCAGGGGGTTTTACAATGAGCAGTTCTTC.

This chain connects TRBV25-1 to TRBJ1-1, with D perhaps TRBD1 (5 bases). The V and J ends lost 10 bases and 2 bases respectively, with 14 bases between them. Germline CDR1 and CDR2: MGHDK and SYGVNS. The CDR3 covers 13 residues. The CDR3 loop reads CATRFDRNTEAFF. The CDR3 region has the DNA TGTGCCACCCGTTTTGACAGAAACACTGAAGCTTTCTTT.

This rearrangement joins TRBV3-1 (or the pseudogene TRBV3-2) to TRBJ1-2; TRBD1 is a possible D gene (6 bases). This CDR3 has 15 residues. V shed 1 base and J shed 3 bases, with 12 bases lying between them. The germline V gene has CDR1 LGHDT and CDR2 YNNKEL (reference sequence). CDR3 sequence (DNA): TGTGCCAGCAGCCAAGTTGGGGGCGCCGACTATGGCTACACCTTC. It codes for CASSQVGGADYGYTF.

The chain joins TRBV12-5 to TRBJ1-4; D is uncertain. Germline values: CDR1 LGHNT, CDR2 FRNRAP. The CDR3 length is 17 residues. V gave up 1 base and J gave up 7 bases, with 19 bases separating them. This CDR3 is CASGLGERGSEGEKLFF. The CDR3 coding sequence is TGTGCTAGTGGTTTGGGAGAAAGAGGCTCAGAGGGTGAAAAACTGTTTTTT.

The chain is built from TRBV9 and TRBJ1-2; TRBD1 matches 9 bases. The CDR3 loop spans 17 amino acids. CDR1 is SGDLS, CDR2 YYNGEE, per germline. V lost 7 bases, J lost 0 bases, and 13 bases stayed unmatched. This CDR3 is CASAPEDRGRSNYGYTF. For the CDR3, the DNA is TGTGCCAGCGCCCCGGAGGACAGGGGCCGCTCTAACTATGGCTACACCTTC.

The genes are TRBV10-3 and TRBJ2-1; maybe TRBD2 (5 bases). Germline V gives CDR1 ENHRY, CDR2 SYGVKD. V gave up 5 bases and J gave up 0 bases, with 11 bases separating them. The CDR3 length is 15 residues. The CDR3 bases are TGTGCCATCAGTTTAGCGCAAAGCTCCTACAATGAGCAGTTCTTC. It specifies CAISLAQSSYNEQFF.

This clone has just one count. The sample holds other DNA sequences that translate to the same CDR3. The chain combines TRBV5-1 with TRBJ2-2; 12 bases match TRBD2. J lost 8 bases, V lost 0 bases, and 2 bases had no gene match. This CDR3 is 15 amino acids long. CDR1 and CDR2 from the germline V gene are SGHRS and YFSETQ. CDR3 residues: CASSLGLAGAGELFF. As DNA, the CDR3 is TGCGCCAGCAGCTTGGGACTAGCGGGAGCGGGGGAGCTGTTTTTT.

The J gene is TRBJ1-6, the V gene TRBV27, with D possibly matching TRBD1 (6 bases). CDR1 and CDR2 from the germline V gene are MNHEY and SMNVEV (reference sequence). The V gene lost 3 bases and the J gene lost 7 bases, with 10 bases spanning the gap. The CDR3 has 14 amino acids. The DNA of the CDR3 is TGTGCCAGCAGTTTTGGGACATTAAATTCACCCCTCCACTTT. Amino acids: CASSFGTLNSPLHF.

A note on this clone: The same CDR3 arises from other DNA sequences in this sample as well. This rearrangement joins TRBV10-3 to TRBJ1-6; the match to TRBD1 covers 9 bases. Trimming removed 5 bases from V and 7 bases from J; junction bases left unmatched: 3. There are 14 residues in the CDR3. Germline CDR1 and CDR2: ENHRY and SYGVKD. CDR3 region: CAISRTGENSPLHF. The CDR3, as DNA: TGTGCCATCAGTAGGACAGGGGAGAATTCACCCCTCCACTTT.

The V gene is TRBV28, the J gene TRBJ1-2; no clear D. The CDR3 runs to 14 residues. Trimming took off 5 bases at V and 5 bases at J, with 15 bases between the two ends. Germline values: CDR1 MDHEN, CDR2 SYDVKM. The CDR3: CASSLRLMDYGYTF. The CDR3 DNA follows: TGTGCCAGCAGTCTCAGACTAATGGATTATGGCTACACCTTC.

V is TRBV21-1 and J is TRBJ1-2. TRBV21-1 corresponds to a pseudogene. The CDR3 runs to 12 residues. CDR3 sequence: CASSPEEGGYTF. CDR3 bases: TGTGCCAGCAGTCCTGAGGAGGGTGGCTACACCTTC.